The 30 T cell receptor beta chains in this list originate from one sample, sequenced in a study of persistence of HIV-infected CD4 T cells. Nonspecific anti-CD3/anti-CD28 bead stimulation represents the broad CD4+ T cell repertoire. Responding CD4+ T cells were sorted by upregulation of both CD40 ligand and CD69. Sequencing used immunoSEQ version 4 in survey mode. TCRdb's copy holds only in-frame clones and misses some; the assay was immunoSEQ multiplex PCR. The sample yields around 40,000 clones, less than 90% seen once. Their antigen targets remain unknown. Sequenced here: CD4+ T cells sorted from PBMCs after roughly 17-hour stimulation, sampled from a patient who received antiretroviral therapy. The receptor set was obtained from an adult woman with HIV who was CMV-seropositive.

The rearrangement uses TRBV18 and TRBJ1-2, with 7 bases identical to TRBD1. This CDR3 is 15 amino acids long. V shed 2 bases and J 5 bases; nucleotides not matched to a gene: 8. The germline CDR1 and CDR2 sequences are KGHSH and LQKENI. The DNA for the CDR3 is TGTGCCAGCTCACCAGATTCGACAGGGAAGTATGGCTACACCTTC. This sequence encodes CASSPDSTGKYGYTF.

Details on this clone: The same CDR3 arises from other DNA sequences in this sample as well. The chain combines TRBV19 with TRBJ1-2; D remains ambiguous. The length of the CDR3 is 14 residues. V was pared by 3 bases and J by 2 bases, with 10 bases between. Germline lookup yields CDR1 LNHDA and CDR2 SQIVND (reference sequence). The CDR3 spells CASSIGRNNYGYTF. CDR3 in DNA: TGTGCCAGTAGTATTGGTCGGAACAACTATGGCTACACCTTC.

This chain joins TRBV7-8 and TRBJ2-4, with D possibly TRBD2 on 5 matching bases. This CDR3 has 15 residues. V was clipped by 5 bases and J by 1 base, with 12 bases between them. Germline assignment: CDR1 SGHVS and CDR2 FQNEAQ. As DNA, the CDR3 is TGTGCCAGCAGCGCCCTGGGCGGGGCCAAAAACATTCAGTACTTC. Encoded protein: CASSALGGAKNIQYF.

The chain links TRBV6-1 to TRBJ2-6, with no clear D. Deletions cut 1 base from V and 0 bases from J, with 7 bases between. Germline V lookup: CDR1 MNHNS, CDR2 SASEGT. The CDR3 has 16 amino acids. Written as DNA, the CDR3 is TGTGCCAGCAGTGAAGGCCCTACCTCTGGGGCCAACGTCCTGACTTTC. Its translation is CASSEGPTSGANVLTF.

The chain uses TRBV2 and TRBJ2-6; D not resolved. Trimming left V 5 bases short and J 8 bases short, with 10 bases between. The germline gives CDR1 SNHLY, CDR2 FYNNEI. The CDR3 spans 13 residues. CDR3: CASSNDGSNVLTF. The CDR3 coding sequence is TGTGCCAGCAGTAACGACGGGTCCAACGTCCTGACTTTC.

The rearrangement joins TRBV7-3 to TRBJ2-1, with TRBD2 matching 7 bases. The germline CDR1 and CDR2 sequences are SGHTA and FQGTGA. The CDR3 is 15 residues long. Germline trimming cut 2 bases from V and 9 bases from J; bases unmatched to any gene: 10. The CDR3 DNA reads TGTGCCAGCAGCTTACAACCGCGGGGAGGGAGTGAGCAGTTCTTC. Protein sequence: CASSLQPRGGSEQFF.

The chain has TRBV10-3 and TRBJ1-2; tentatively, D is TRBD1 (5 bases). CDR1 and CDR2 from the germline V gene are ENHRY and SYGVKD. The CDR3 is 15 amino acids. The V gene lost 7 bases and the J gene lost 0 bases, with 15 bases spanning the gap. DNA of the CDR3: TGTGCCATCACGGACACTTTAATAGCTAACTATGGCTACACCTTC. Encoded protein: CAITDTLIANYGYTF.

The chain is built from TRBV7-3 and TRBJ2-1; TRBD2 aligns across 8 bases. The CDR3 covers 15 residues. J gave up 0 bases and V 5 bases, and 3 bases lay outside the gene matches. From germline, CDR1 is SGHTA and CDR2 FQGTGA. The CDR3 protein is CASSHSGDSYNEQFF. The DNA for the CDR3 is TGTGCCAGCAGCCATAGCGGGGACTCCTACAATGAGCAGTTCTTC.

V usage is TRBV5-6 and J usage is TRBJ1-1, with D hard to call. Germline loops: CDR1 SGHDT, CDR2 YYEEEE. Trimming removed 0 bases from V and 4 bases from J, with 13 bases in between. CDR3 size: 15 residues. CDR3 nucleotide sequence: TGTGCCAGCAGCTTGGCGAGACCAATGTTCACTGAAGCTTTCTTT. This encodes CASSLARPMFTEAFF.

The chain is built from TRBV10-3 and TRBJ1-2; 7 bases match TRBD1. Trimming took 4 bases from V and 4 from J; bases not matched to a gene: 6. CDR3 length: 14 residues. Germline V gives CDR1 ENHRY, CDR2 SYGVKD. The CDR3 DNA follows: TGTGCCATCAGTGCGCTCCGGGACAGCTATGGCTACACCTTC. It yields the protein CAISALRDSYGYTF.

This clone occurred once. The chain recombines TRBV6-1 with TRBJ2-1; 9 nucleotides match TRBD2. V lost 3 bases to trimming and J lost 9 bases; unmatched junction nucleotides: 9. The CDR3 runs to 15 residues. Germline V gene sequence: CDR1 MNHNS, CDR2 SASEGT. In nucleotides, the CDR3 is TGTGCCAGCAGTGACCAGGCTAGCGGGGTATCTGAGCAGTTCTTC. It is translated as CASSDQASGVSEQFF.

The rearrangement uses TRBV27 and TRBJ1-4, with TRBD1 identical over 8 bases. The CDR3 length is 17 residues. The J segment lost 5 bases and the V segment lost 3 bases, leaving 11 bases of the junction unmatched. Germline loops: CDR1 MNHEY, CDR2 SMNVEV (reference sequence). Here the CDR3 reads CASSLGQGAHLNEKLFF. The DNA of the CDR3 is TGTGCCAGCAGTTTGGGTCAGGGGGCTCACCTGAATGAAAAACTGTTTTTT.

The genes are TRBV3-1 (or the pseudogene TRBV3-2) and TRBJ1-2; D gene uncertain. Germline lookup yields CDR1 LGHDT and CDR2 YNNKEL (reference sequence). Trimming took 0 bases from V and 5 from J, leaving 7 bases between them. The CDR3 covers 13 residues. CDR3 nucleotide sequence: TGTGCCAGCAGCCAAGATCCCCGTTATGGCTACACCTTC. It codes for CASSQDPRYGYTF.

This chain links TRBV11-2 with TRBJ1-2; D call uncertain. Trimming took off 5 bases at V and 2 bases at J, with 6 bases between the two ends. Germline values: CDR1 SGHAT, CDR2 FQNNGV. The CDR3 extends over 12 amino acids. The CDR3 nucleotides read TGTGCCAGCAGCCCGGGGAACTATGGCTACACCTTC. Amino acids: CASSPGNYGYTF.

This clone has only one observation. This chain uses TRBV7-6 with TRBJ2-3; D is uncertain. From germline, CDR1 is SGHVS and CDR2 FNYEAQ. The CDR3 runs 14 residues. Trimming removed 5 bases at V and 1 base at J, with 10 bases between. Written as DNA, the CDR3 is TGTGCCAGCAGCGTCTCTTCGGGCACAGATACGCAGTATTTT. Amino acid sequence: CASSVSSGTDTQYF.

V gene TRBV5-1 combines with J gene TRBJ2-3; 8 nucleotides align to TRBD2. Germline CDR1 SGHRS, CDR2 YFSETQ. Unmatched junction bases numbered 6, after V lost 1 base and J lost 2 bases. This CDR3 region has 16 residues. The CDR3 nucleotides read TGCGCCAGCAGCTTGAGCGGTAGCGGGGTCACAGATACGCAGTATTTT. Translating it yields CASSLSGSGVTDTQYF.

The rearrangement joins TRBV13 to TRBJ2-6; D unresolved. CDR3 length: 13 amino acids. Trimming removed 7 bases from V and 3 bases from J, with 7 bases in between. The germline V gene encodes CDR1 PRHDT and CDR2 FYEKMQ (reference sequence). The CDR3 DNA follows: TGTGCCAGCACTCTTTATGGGGCCAACGTCCTGACTTTC. It yields the protein CASTLYGANVLTF.

The chain is built from TRBV6-5 and TRBJ2-7, with TRBD2 identical over 9 bases. The CDR3 covers 14 residues. The junction had 3 bases not matched to a gene; V was cut back by 4 bases and J by 2 bases. Germline assignment: CDR1 MNHEY and CDR2 SVGAGI. CDR3 sequence reads: CASSSSGKTYEQYF. CDR3 sequence (DNA): TGTGCCAGCAGTTCTAGCGGGAAAACCTACGAGCAGTACTTC.

In this sample, this clone turned up once. This rearrangement joins TRBV7-6 to TRBJ2-1, with 10 nucleotides matching TRBD2. This CDR3 is 16 amino acids long. CDR1 and CDR2 (germline): SGHVS, FNYEAQ. Trimming removed 4 bases from V and 10 bases from J; junction bases left unmatched: 13. The CDR3 DNA reads TGTGCCAGCAGCTCGGCGCCCCCTAGCGGGGGTGTGGAGCAGTTCTTC. Translating it yields CASSSAPPSGGVEQFF.

The chain joins TRBV6-5 to TRBJ1-2; 10 nucleotides agree with TRBD1. The J segment lost 5 bases and the V segment lost 3 bases, leaving 6 bases of the junction unmatched. Germline CDR1 and CDR2: MNHEY and SVGAGI. The CDR3 has 15 amino acids. CDR3 nucleotide sequence: TGTGCCAGCAGTTATACCGGGACAGGGGCTTATGGCTACACCTTC. Protein sequence: CASSYTGTGAYGYTF.

J is TRBJ1-1 and V is TRBV14, with a weak D call TRBD1 (5 bases). There are 15 residues in the CDR3. Germline CDR1 is SGHDN and CDR2 is FVKESK. The V gene lost 4 bases and the J gene lost 5 bases, with 17 bases spanning the gap. The CDR3 reads CASSLMAGLGTEAFF. The DNA of the CDR3 is TGTGCCAGCAGCCTGATGGCGGGGCTAGGGACTGAAGCTTTCTTT.

The chain joins TRBV7-3 to TRBJ1-1, with no clear D. CDR1 SGHTA and CDR2 FQGTGA come from the germline V gene. V dropped 2 bases and J dropped 4 bases, with 11 bases sitting between them. The CDR3 loop spans 14 amino acids. CDR3 in DNA: TGTGCCAGCAGCTTATCGGTGTCAGGCACTGAAGCTTTCTTT. The encoded protein is CASSLSVSGTEAFF.

This chain links TRBV12-5 with TRBJ2-1; D is uncertain. Between the trimmed V and J ends, which lost 3 bases and 9 bases, there was a span of 6 bases. Germline-derived CDR1 and CDR2 are LGHNT and FRNRAP. The CDR3 covers 11 residues. CDR3 loop: CASGFSSEQFF. The CDR3 DNA reads TGTGCTAGTGGTTTCAGTTCTGAGCAGTTCTTC.

The V call is TRBV10-3, the J call TRBJ1-2; 10 bases are a match to TRBD1. CDR1 and CDR2 (germline): ENHRY, SYGVKD. Losses at the gene ends were 4 bases for V and 3 bases for J; bases not matched to a gene: 2. The CDR3 contains 14 residues. The CDR3, as DNA: TGTGCCATCAGTGGGGACAGGGGTTACTATGGCTACACCTTC. Translating gives CAISGDRGYYGYTF.

J is TRBJ2-7 and V is TRBV6-5; TRBD1 agrees at 9 bases. V was pared by 0 bases and J by 1 base, with 4 bases of the junction left unmatched. The CDR3 runs to 16 residues. Per the germline V gene, CDR1 is MNHEY and CDR2 is SVGAGI. CDR3 coding DNA: TGTGCCAGCAGTTACTCAGGGACAGGGATTTCCTACGAGCAGTACTTC. Its protein product is CASSYSGTGISYEQYF.

The chain employs TRBV27 and TRBJ1-2; no firm D call. The CDR3 is 13 residues long. Trimming left V 0 bases short and J 4 bases short, with 6 bases between. Germline V gives CDR1 MNHEY, CDR2 SMNVEV (reference sequence). In DNA, the CDR3 is TGTGCCAGCAGTTTATCCACAAGCTATGGCTACACCTTC. Translation: CASSLSTSYGYTF.

This rearrangement joins TRBV6-5 to TRBJ1-6, with D tentatively TRBD1 (5 bases). Trimming cost V 8 bases and J 12 bases, with 11 bases left between them. Germline-derived CDR1 and CDR2 are MNHEY and SVGAGI. The CDR3 loop spans 11 amino acids. The CDR3 DNA sequence: TGTGCCAGCGCGGGGGACGGACCCCTCCACTTT. Translated: CASAGDGPLHF.

Turning to this clone: The sample carries other DNA sequences with the same CDR3. The chain carries TRBV5-1 and TRBJ1-1; perhaps TRBD1 as D (6 bases). Germline CDR1 reads SGHRS; CDR2 reads YFSETQ. V gave up 1 base and J gave up 1 base, with 8 bases separating them. The CDR3 totals 14 residues. CDR3 DNA sequence: TGCGCCAGCAGCTTGTTACAGGGGAACACTGAAGCTTTCTTT. Translation gives CASSLLQGNTEAFF.

The rearrangement uses TRBV2 and TRBJ1-4; D remains ambiguous. The germline gives CDR1 SNHLY, CDR2 FYNNEI. The CDR3 covers 15 residues. Trimming left V 2 bases short and J 5 bases short, with 12 bases between. CDR3 DNA: TGTGCCAGCAGTGAAATCTTTCTCCGAAATGAAAAACTGTTTTTT. Its protein is CASSEIFLRNEKLFF.

The chain recombines TRBV5-8 with TRBJ1-1, with no clear D. V was cut by 1 base and J by 11 bases, with 12 bases left in between. CDR1 is SGHTS and CDR2 is YDEGEE in the germline V gene. The CDR3 has 12 amino acids. CDR3 loop: CASSLSARGAFF. The CDR3 DNA is TGTGCCAGCAGCTTGTCTGCTCGTGGGGCTTTCTTT.